This TCR beta chain was sequenced in a study of blood T cell repertoires in COVID-19. Study in general: Specimens from acute and convalescent COVID-19 originated in the United States, Italy and Spain. PBMCs, B-cell-depleted T cells, or T cells were the source of the cDNA or gDNA that made up the material.

The length of the CDR3 is 14 residues. V was pared by 4 bases and J by 3 bases, with 6 bases of the junction left unmatched. CDR1 is SGDLS, CDR2 YYNGEE, per germline. Libraries were prepared by immunoSEQ multiplex PCR; TCRdb keeps only in-frame clonotypes and omits some of them. Of hundreds of thousands of clones listed, around 83% are singletons. Clinical histories supplied by participants themselves formed the basis of cohort assignment. This clone appeared a few times. The sample consisted of PBMCs or T cells enriched from blood (not recorded which). The sequence was collected from a man aged 35 to 55 who had been exposed to COVID-19. The V gene is TRBV9, the J gene TRBJ1-1, with TRBD1 identical over 7 bases. CDR3 bases: TGTGCCAGCAGCCTCACAGGGGATTACACTGAAGCTTTCTTT. The encoded protein is CASSLTGDYTEAFF.